This TCR beta chain was documented in a study of T cell responses to AZD1222 COVID-19 vaccine. The assay was immunoSEQ multiplex PCR, and TCRdb's table has in-frame clones only and misses some. The sample holds about 120,000 clones, approximately 90% seen once. This CDR3 is built from 15 residues. V dropped 4 bases and J dropped 2; count of bases not matched to a gene: 3. Germline lookup yields CDR1 LGHDT and CDR2 YNNKEL (reference sequence). The receptor's source is an adult in good health. The source material was peripheral blood, sampled on day 0 of AZD1222 vaccination. This chain joins TRBV3-1 (or the pseudogene TRBV3-2) and TRBJ1-3; 9 bases agree with TRBD1. The CDR3 here is CASSRTGGTGNTIYF. The CDR3, as DNA: TGTGCCAGCAGCCGAACAGGGGGCACTGGAAACACCATATATTTT.